Shown below are 6 T cell receptor beta chains from a single sample sequenced in a study of tumor and adjacent non-tumor tissue in lung cancer. TCRbeta libraries were built with three rounds of nested PCR, modified from ARM-PCR. TCRdb reprocessed the multiplex PCR reads via MiXCR and lists one record per CDR3 protein. This sample yields 130,000 or so distinct CDR3 sequences, of which over 65% are seen a single time; 13% belongs to the top ten. No cell sorting was done before RNA was extracted from the tissue. Input material: lung tumor tissue. The receptors derive from a man aged 30-40 years with non-small cell lung cancer.

On this clonotype itself: A much bigger clone sits one base away, suggesting this may be a read error. The chain is built from TRBV4-2 and TRBJ2-2; 8 bases map to TRBD1. The CDR3 has 16 amino acids. The germline CDR1 and CDR2 sequences are LGHNA and YNFKEQ. V dropped 2 bases and J dropped 3; count of bases not matched to a gene: 5. In DNA, the CDR3 is TGTGCCAGCAGCCAAAGGACAGGGATGGACACCGGGGAGCTGTTTTTT. Translation gives CASSQRTGMDTGELFF.

A note on this clonotype: No conserved phenylalanine or tryptophan ends this CDR3, so it is likely a read error. The limits of the CDR3 on the DNA are not certain, so only TCRdb's listed CDR3 is given. The chain uses TRBV11-2 and TRBJ2-1; TRBD2 is the table's D call and was not checked against the DNA. CDR1 SGHAT and CDR2 FQNNGV come from the germline V gene. From its first to its last residue, the CDR3 has 15 amino acids. This CDR3 reads CASSFSSGSANEEFS.

This clonotype was observed a single time. The junction departs from germline at one end; a sequencing error may be responsible. This chain links TRBV20-1 with TRBJ2-5, with 10 positions matching TRBD2. Germline-derived CDR1 and CDR2 are DFQATT and SNEGSKA (reference sequence). The CDR3 runs to 13 residues. CDR3 region: CSARTSGQETQYF. CDR3 bases: TGCAGTGCTAGGACTAGCGGGCAAGAGACTCAGTACTTC.

This clonotype was counted only a few times. A much larger clone lies a single base off, so this may be a read error. J is TRBJ2-1 and V is TRBV28; 8 positions agree with TRBD1. Germline V gene lookup returns CDR1 MDHEN and CDR2 SYDVKM. This CDR3 has 15 residues. The CDR3 loop is CDSSFPGQGHNEQFF. The CDR3 DNA follows: TGTGACAGCAGTTTCCCCGGACAGGGCCACAATGAGCAGTTCTTC. Based on the CDR3 plus reference TRBV28 and TRBJ2-1, the full variable domain is DVKVTQSSRYLVKRTGEKVFLECVQDMDHENMFWYRQDPGLGLRLIYFSYDVKMKEKGDIPEGYSVSREKKERFSLILESASTNQTSMYLCDSSFPGQGHNEQFFGPGTRLTVL.

This clonotype has just a few counts. This may be a read error, as it is one base from a much larger clone. The rearrangement uses TRBV11-2 and TRBJ2-7, with 7 bases identical to TRBD1. The J segment lost 2 bases and the V segment lost 7 bases, leaving 8 bases of the junction unmatched. Germline V gene sequence: CDR1 SGHAT, CDR2 FQNNGV. The CDR3 sequence is 14 residues long. This CDR3 is CASNQGQGAYEQYF. The CDR3 nucleotides are TGTGCCAGCAACCAGGGTCAGGGGGCCTACGAGCAGTACTTC.

Points on this clonotype: A read error may produce the germline difference seen at one junction end. The chain couples TRBV11-2 to TRBJ1-2; D is unclear. The germline CDR1 and CDR2 sequences are SGHAT and FQNNGV. The CDR3 consists of 13 residues. For the CDR3, the DNA is TGTGCCACCAGCTTAGATAGGCGGGAAAACTACACCTTC. Amino acids: CATSLDRRENYTF.